The next 8 T cell receptor beta chains were all read from a single sample in a study of T cells in localized non-small cell lung cancer. Produced via immunoSEQ multiplex PCR; TCRdb's table is partial and in-frame only. This sample has tens of thousands of clones, with 65% to 85% found just once. The specimen comprised PBMCs, sampled before any cancer treatment. Receptor source: a man aged 35 to 70 with stage II lung adenocarcinoma.

The chain is built from TRBV11-2 and TRBJ2-7, with a weak D call TRBD1 (6 bases). The germline gives CDR1 SGHAT, CDR2 FQNNGV. The CDR3 covers 13 residues. V was shortened by 8 bases and J by 7 bases, with 18 bases between the two germline ends. This CDR3 reads CASSGDPSGEQYF. The CDR3 coding sequence is TGTGCCAGCTCAGGGGACCCATCGGGTGAGCAGTACTTC.

V gene TRBV5-1 combines with J gene TRBJ1-1; unclear D gene. This CDR3 has 14 amino acids. V lost 0 bases, J lost 7 bases, and 13 bases lay in between. Germline CDR1 and CDR2: SGHRS and YFSETQ. Here the CDR3 reads CASSLAAANREAFF. The CDR3 DNA sequence: TGCGCCAGCAGCTTGGCGGCAGCGAACCGTGAAGCTTTCTTT.

The chain carries TRBV6-1 and TRBJ1-1, with D unclear. Trimming removed 3 bases from V and 11 bases from J, with 10 bases in between. The CDR3 has 11 amino acids. CDR1 is MNHNS and CDR2 is SASEGT in the germline V gene. The CDR3 DNA reads as TGTGCCAGCAGTGAGTCCTTACGGGCTTTCTTT. It translates to CASSESLRAFF.

The chain uses TRBV4-1 and TRBJ2-7; D could derive from TRBD1 or TRBD2 (5 bases each). Trimming left V 1 base short and J 1 base short, with 8 bases between. This CDR3 has 14 residues. CDR1 is MGHRA and CDR2 is YSYEKL in the germline V gene. The chain's CDR3 is CASSQGDGSYEQYF. The CDR3 region has the DNA TGCGCCAGCAGCCAAGGGGACGGTTCCTACGAGCAGTACTTC.

The rearrangement links TRBV19 to TRBJ2-7; weak D call: TRBD2 (5 bases). This CDR3 region has 14 residues. Trimming shortened V by 2 bases and J by 4 bases, and 12 bases separated the two germline ends. From germline, CDR1 is LNHDA and CDR2 SQIVND (reference sequence). CDR3 protein: CASSIMGSIYEQYF. The CDR3 bases are TGTGCCAGTAGTATAATGGGGAGTATTTACGAGCAGTACTTC. Full variable domain (remainder filled in from reference TRBV19 and TRBJ2-7): DGGITQSPKYLFRKEGQNVTLSCEQNLNHDAMYWYRQDPGQGLRLIYYSQIVNDFQKGDIAEGYSVSREKKESFPLTVTSAQKNPTAFYLCASSIMGSIYEQYFGPGTRLTVT.

This chain connects TRBV29-1 to TRBJ2-7, with a weak D call TRBD2 (5 bases). This CDR3 has 12 residues. The V end was cut by 6 bases, the J end by 6 bases, with 15 bases between. Germline CDR1 is SQVTM and CDR2 is ANQGSEA. CDR3 bases: TGCAGCGTCAGTTTACCGGGATCCGAGCAGTACTTC. Residues: CSVSLPGSEQYF.

V usage is TRBV6-1 and J usage is TRBJ2-5; possibly TRBD2 for D (7 bases). There are 15 residues in the CDR3. Germline V gives CDR1 MNHNS, CDR2 SASEGT. V was clipped by 1 base and J by 3 bases, with 12 bases between them. The CDR3 sequence: CASSEGGGGKETQYF. DNA for the CDR3: TGTGCCAGCAGTGAAGGGGGCGGGGGCAAAGAGACCCAGTACTTC.

V and J are TRBV5-5 and TRBJ1-5, with no clear D. The CDR3 covers 15 residues. Between the trimmed V and J ends, which lost 1 base and 1 base, there was a span of 9 bases. Per the germline V gene, CDR1 is SGHKS and CDR2 is YYEKEE (reference sequence). The CDR3 DNA reads TGTGCCAGCAGCTTGCAGGAGCGGAGCAATCAGCCCCAGCATTTT. It encodes CASSLQERSNQPQHF.